A single sample gave rise to the 14 T cell receptor beta chains below, sequenced in a study of blood T cell repertoires in COVID-19. Repertoires were generated with immunoSEQ multiplex PCR, while TCRdb's copy carries only in-frame clones and drops some. Here the sample spans 370,000 or so clones, around 87% being singletons. Sequencing was carried out using PBMCs or T cells enriched from blood (not recorded which). All receptors derive from a man between 25 and 39 years old who had recovered from COVID-19.

On this clone: The sample holds other DNA sequences that translate to the same CDR3. The V and J genes are TRBV29-1 and TRBJ1-1; D is unresolved. Germline V gives CDR1 SQVTM, CDR2 ANQGSEA. The CDR3 runs 11 residues. The V end was cut by 7 bases, the J end by 1 base, with 7 bases between. This CDR3 reads CSARRNTEAFF. The CDR3 coding sequence is TGCAGCGCCCGTAGGAACACTGAAGCTTTCTTT.

The chain links TRBV6-2 or TRBV6-3 to TRBJ1-1; 7 bases map to TRBD1. V was clipped by 5 bases and J by 7 bases; unmatched bases: 10. Germline CDR1 reads MNHEY; CDR2 reads SVGEGT. This CDR3 has 14 amino acids. CDR3 DNA: TGTGCCAGCAGTGTCGGACAGGTTCCCTTTGAAGCTTTCTTT. Translating gives CASSVGQVPFEAFF.

This clone appeared a few times. The chain has TRBV3-1 (or the pseudogene TRBV3-2) and TRBJ2-3, with D tentatively TRBD1 (6 bases). The germline V and J ends were trimmed by 3 bases and 2 bases, with 15 bases remaining between them. Germline CDR1 LGHDT, CDR2 YNNKEL (reference sequence). The CDR3 is 16 residues long. In DNA, the CDR3 is TGTGCCAGCAGCCACCAAGCACGGGGACACACAGATACGCAGTATTTT. Translating gives CASSHQARGHTDTQYF.

This clone was found a few times. The chain employs TRBV5-4 and TRBJ1-4; 7 nucleotides align to TRBD1. The CDR3 is 14 residues long. Trimming cost V 0 bases and J 8 bases; bases outside gene matches: 4. Germline V gives CDR1 SGHNT, CDR2 YYREEE (reference sequence). The CDR3 sequence is CASSLDGDREKLFF. The CDR3 DNA reads TGTGCCAGCAGCTTGGATGGGGACAGAGAAAAACTGTTTTTT.

The chain recombines TRBV10-3 with TRBJ2-7; D perhaps matches TRBD1 (6 bases). In germline, CDR1 is ENHRY, CDR2 SYGVKD. This CDR3 is 14 amino acids long. Trimming removed 3 bases from V and 1 base from J, with 10 bases in between. CDR3 DNA sequence: TGTGCCATCAGTGAAGGGACACGTTCCTACGAGCAGTACTTC. The encoded protein is CAISEGTRSYEQYF.

V is TRBV21-1 and J is TRBJ1-2; TRBD1 is the table's D call, not checked against the DNA. TRBV21-1 is a documented pseudogene. CDR3 size: 17 residues. The chain's CDR3 is CASSPPIRGTSNYGYTF. The CDR3 DNA sequence: TGTGCCAGCAGCCCCCCGATTAGGGGAACGAGTAACTATGGCTACACCTTC.

Comments on this clone: Other nucleotide sequences in the sample specify the same CDR3. This chain joins TRBV7-9 and TRBJ2-3; 11 nucleotides line up with TRBD1. Germline V gene data show CDR1 as SEHNR and CDR2 as FQNEAQ (reference sequence). V dropped 5 bases and J dropped 3; count of bases not matched to a gene: 4. There are 15 residues in the CDR3. The CDR3: CASSLRDRGTDTQYF. The CDR3 coding sequence is TGTGCCAGCAGCCTTCGGGACAGGGGGACAGATACGCAGTATTTT.

The chain couples TRBV4-2 to TRBJ2-7; D is possibly TRBD1 (6 bases). Trimming cost V 1 base and J 5 bases, with 15 bases left between them. This CDR3 contains 15 residues. Germline CDR1 reads LGHNA; CDR2 reads YNFKEQ. For the CDR3, the DNA is TGTGCCAGCAGCCAAGTCCCGGCAGGGGCCGACGAGCAGTACTTC. This translates into CASSQVPAGADEQYF.

V and J are TRBV6-5 and TRBJ1-1, with D perhaps matching TRBD1 (5 bases). The V gene lost 2 bases and the J gene lost 1 base, with 14 bases spanning the gap. Per the germline V gene, CDR1 is MNHEY and CDR2 is SVGAGI. The CDR3 extends over 16 amino acids. CDR3 sequence: CASSYALDSGNTEAFF. The CDR3 nucleotides read TGTGCCAGCAGTTACGCTCTTGACAGTGGGAACACTGAAGCTTTCTTT.

The gene calls are TRBV6-4 and TRBJ2-2; a possible D gene is TRBD1 (5 bases). The CDR3 loop spans 15 amino acids. Germline loops: CDR1 MRHNA, CDR2 SNTAGT. Deletions cut 2 bases from V and 1 base from J, with 8 bases between. The chain's CDR3 is CASSDGAGNTGELFF. The CDR3 DNA reads TGTGCCAGCAGTGACGGGGCAGGGAACACCGGGGAGCTGTTTTTT.

The gene calls are TRBV7-2 and TRBJ1-2; D remains ambiguous. From germline, CDR1 is SGHTA and CDR2 FQGNSA. V lost 0 bases, J lost 4 bases, and 12 bases lay in between. The CDR3 extends over 15 amino acids. The CDR3 DNA sequence: TGTGCCAGCAGCTTAGCTGAAGGGCGGGTCTATGGCTACACCTTC. Amino acid sequence: CASSLAEGRVYGYTF.

Points on this clone: Other DNA sequences from this sample encode an identical CDR3 as well. The chain employs TRBV7-2 and TRBJ2-5, with 7 nucleotides matching TRBD1. The CDR3 is made up of 14 amino acids. With V trimmed by 1 base and J by 1 base, 0 bases remained unmatched. CDR1 is SGHTA, CDR2 FQGNSA, per germline. For the CDR3, the DNA is TGTGCCAGCAGCTTAGGACAGGGCCAAGAGACCCAGTACTTC. This translates into CASSLGQGQETQYF. Complete variable domain (other parts from reference TRBV7-2 and TRBJ2-5): GAGVSQSPSNKVTEKGKDVELRCDPISGHTALYWYRQSLGQGLEFLIYFQGNSAPDKSGLPSDRFSAERTGGSVSTLTIQRTQQEDSAVYLCASSLGQGQETQYFGPGTRLLVL.

The chain couples TRBV25-1 to TRBJ1-2; a weak D match, TRBD1 (5 bases). The CDR3 loop spans 17 amino acids. V was cut by 1 base and J by 4 bases, with 19 bases left in between. Germline V gene data show CDR1 as MGHDK and CDR2 as SYGVNS. This chain's CDR3 is CASSESIRAQEFYGYTF. In nucleotides, the CDR3 is TGTGCCAGCAGTGAATCGATTCGGGCACAGGAGTTCTATGGCTACACCTTC.

The chain links TRBV10-2 to TRBJ1-4; 7 positions agree with TRBD1. J was trimmed by 2 bases and V by 4 bases; bases with no gene match: 7. The CDR3 consists of 16 residues. CDR1 and CDR2 from the germline V gene are WSHSY and SAAADI. The CDR3 sequence: CASSAGRGVTNEKLFF. The CDR3 nucleotides are TGCGCCAGCAGTGCTGGCAGGGGGGTCACTAATGAAAAACTGTTTTTT.